This T cell receptor (beta chain) emerged from a study of blood T cell repertoires in COVID-19. As for the study in general: T cells, B-cell-depleted T cells, or PBMCs provided the cDNA or gDNA that served as material.

Each participant's cohort was designated according to participant-reported clinical history. Generated by immunoSEQ multiplex PCR, the TCRdb table keeps only in-frame clones and is missing some. The data contain under 200,000 clones, over 80% of them singletons. Germline CDR1 reads SGHVS; CDR2 reads FQNEAQ. CDR3 size: 19 residues. Trimming cost V 1 base and J 5 bases; bases outside gene matches: 13. Specimen: PBMCs or T cells enriched from blood (not recorded which). The receptor was derived from a woman aged 60-75 years who had recovered from COVID-19. The V and J genes are TRBV7-8 and TRBJ2-5; TRBD2 matches at 13 bases. The CDR3 here is CASSLVSSGTSGIAETQYF. The CDR3 bases are TGTGCCAGCAGCTTAGTTTCATCCGGGACTAGCGGGATAGCGGAGACCCAGTACTTC.